This T cell receptor (beta chain) was obtained from a study of blood T cell repertoires in COVID-19. Study-level information: COVID-19 samples from acute and convalescent phases originated in the United States, Italy and Spain. Sources were T cells, B-cell-depleted T cells, or PBMCs; the material itself was cDNA or gDNA.

The count of this clone is one. Methods used by the authors: Reference gene primer amplification in the assay estimated nucleated cell counts. Sequencing was performed with immunoSEQ multiplex PCR; in TCRdb, only in-frame clones are kept and a portion is missing. The V and J calls and the clone size are those of that table, but D and trimming were determined from the DNA. The sample includes tens of thousands of clones, around 69% seen only once; the top ten take 16%. This receptor was obtained from a man in his 70s with active or convalescent COVID-19. The material sequenced was peripheral blood.

DNA for the CDR3: TGCGCCAGCAGCGTGGACAGGGAGTTATACGAGCAGTACTTC. The encoded protein is CASSVDRELYEQYF. The chain is built from TRBV5-1 and TRBJ2-7; 8 nucleotides match TRBD1. This CDR3 is 14 amino acids long. Germline V lookup: CDR1 SGHRS, CDR2 YFSETQ. Trimming at V came to 4 bases and at J to 4 bases, leaving 7 bases not matched to a gene.